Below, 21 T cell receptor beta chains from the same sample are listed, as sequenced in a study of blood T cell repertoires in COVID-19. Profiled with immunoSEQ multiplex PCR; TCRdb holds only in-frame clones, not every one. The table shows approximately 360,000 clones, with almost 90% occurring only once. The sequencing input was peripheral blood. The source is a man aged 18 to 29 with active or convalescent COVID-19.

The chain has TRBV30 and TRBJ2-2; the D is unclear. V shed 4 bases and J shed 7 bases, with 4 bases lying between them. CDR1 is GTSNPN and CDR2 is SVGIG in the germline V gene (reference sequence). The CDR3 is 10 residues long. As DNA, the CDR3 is TGTGCCTGGAACGGCGGGGAGCTGTTTTTT. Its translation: CAWNGGELFF.

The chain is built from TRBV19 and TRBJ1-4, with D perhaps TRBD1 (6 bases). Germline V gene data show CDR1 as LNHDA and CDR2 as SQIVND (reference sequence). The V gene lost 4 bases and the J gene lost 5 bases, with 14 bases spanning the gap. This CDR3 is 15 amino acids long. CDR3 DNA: TGTGCCAGTAGTAGGCAACAGGGAGGGAATGAAAAACTGTTTTTT. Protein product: CASSRQQGGNEKLFF.

CDR3 DNA sequence: TGTGCCAGCAGCTTAAAGGGACTAGCGACCAGGGGAGATACGCAGTATTTT. Encoded protein: CASSLKGLATRGDTQYF. The V call is TRBV7-2, the J call TRBJ2-3, with 10 positions matching TRBD2. V was clipped by 2 bases and J by 5 bases; unmatched bases: 10. CDR3 length equals 17 residues. Germline-derived CDR1 and CDR2 are SGHTA and FQGNSA. Full variable domain (remainder filled in from reference TRBV7-2 and TRBJ2-3): GAGVSQSPSNKVTEKGKDVELRCDPISGHTALYWYRQSLGQGLEFLIYFQGNSAPDKSGLPSDRFSAERTGGSVSTLTIQRTQQEDSAVYLCASSLKGLATRGDTQYFGPGTRLTVL.

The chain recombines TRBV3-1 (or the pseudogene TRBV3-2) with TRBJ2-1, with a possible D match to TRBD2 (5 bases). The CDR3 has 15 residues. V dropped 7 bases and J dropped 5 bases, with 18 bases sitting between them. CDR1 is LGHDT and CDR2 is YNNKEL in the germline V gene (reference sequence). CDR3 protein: CASTYGGQPNNEQFF. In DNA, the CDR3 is TGTGCCAGCACCTACGGCGGGCAGCCTAACAATGAGCAGTTCTTC.

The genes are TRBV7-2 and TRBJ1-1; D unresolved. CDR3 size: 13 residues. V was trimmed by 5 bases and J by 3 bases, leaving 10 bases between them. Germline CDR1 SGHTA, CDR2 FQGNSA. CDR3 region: CASSRAGYTEAFF. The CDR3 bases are TGTGCCAGCAGCCGTGCGGGGTACACTGAAGCTTTCTTT.

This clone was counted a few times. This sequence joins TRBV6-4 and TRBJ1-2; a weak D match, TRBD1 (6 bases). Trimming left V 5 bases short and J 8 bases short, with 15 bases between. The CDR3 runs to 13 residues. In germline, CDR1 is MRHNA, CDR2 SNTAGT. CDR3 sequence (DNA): TGTGCCAGCAGTCAAACCCGGGACACCGGCTACACCTTC. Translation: CASSQTRDTGYTF.

The CDR3 DNA reads TGTGCCAGCAGCTTAGAGTTCGGGGTCGGCGGGGAGCTGTTTTTT. Its protein product is CASSLEFGVGGELFF. This chain connects TRBV7-8 to TRBJ2-2, with a possible D match to TRBD2 (5 bases). The germline V gene encodes CDR1 SGHVS and CDR2 FQNEAQ. Trimming stripped 1 base from V and 7 bases from J, with 13 bases between. The CDR3 extends over 15 amino acids.

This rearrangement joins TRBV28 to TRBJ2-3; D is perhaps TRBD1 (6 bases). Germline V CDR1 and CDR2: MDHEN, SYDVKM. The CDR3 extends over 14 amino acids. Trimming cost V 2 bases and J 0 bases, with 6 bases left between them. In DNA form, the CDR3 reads TGTGCCAGCAGTTTAAGGGGGAGCACAGATACGCAGTATTTT. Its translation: CASSLRGSTDTQYF.

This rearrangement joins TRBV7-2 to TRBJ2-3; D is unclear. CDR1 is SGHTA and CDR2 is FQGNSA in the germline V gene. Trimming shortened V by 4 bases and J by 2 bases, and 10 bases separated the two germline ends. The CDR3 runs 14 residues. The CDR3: CASSSLLLTDTQYF. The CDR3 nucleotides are TGTGCCAGCAGCTCCCTACTCCTCACAGATACGCAGTATTTT.

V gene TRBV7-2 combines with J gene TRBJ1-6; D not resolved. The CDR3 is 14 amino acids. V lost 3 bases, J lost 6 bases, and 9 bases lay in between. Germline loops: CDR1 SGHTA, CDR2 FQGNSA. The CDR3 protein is CASSLNGSNSPLHF. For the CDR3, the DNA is TGTGCCAGCAGCTTGAATGGCAGTAATTCACCCCTCCACTTT.

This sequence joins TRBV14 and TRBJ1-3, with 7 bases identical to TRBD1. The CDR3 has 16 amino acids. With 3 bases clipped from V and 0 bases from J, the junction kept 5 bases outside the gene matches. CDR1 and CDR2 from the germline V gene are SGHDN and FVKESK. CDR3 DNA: TGTGCCAGCAGCCATGACAGGGCCTACTCTGGAAACACCATATATTTT. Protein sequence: CASSHDRAYSGNTIYF. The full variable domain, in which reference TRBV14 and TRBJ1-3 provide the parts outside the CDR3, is EAGVTQFPSHSVIEKGQTVTLRCDPISGHDNLYWYRRVMGKEIKFLLHFVKESKQDESGMPNNRFLAERTGGTYSTLKVQPAELEDSGVYFCASSHDRAYSGNTIYFGEGSWLTVV.

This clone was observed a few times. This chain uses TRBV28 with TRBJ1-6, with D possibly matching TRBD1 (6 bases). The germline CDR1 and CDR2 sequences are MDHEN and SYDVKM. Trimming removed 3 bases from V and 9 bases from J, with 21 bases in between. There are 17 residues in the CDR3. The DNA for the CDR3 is TGTGCCAGCAGTTTTCAGTACTTGGGACATAAGGGTTCACCCCTCCACTTT. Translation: CASSFQYLGHKGSPLHF.

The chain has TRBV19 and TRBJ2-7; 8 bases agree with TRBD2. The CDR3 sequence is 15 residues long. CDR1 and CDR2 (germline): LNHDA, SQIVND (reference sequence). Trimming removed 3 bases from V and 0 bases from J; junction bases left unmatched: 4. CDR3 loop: CASSMLAGGSYEQYF. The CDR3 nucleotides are TGTGCCAGTAGTATGCTAGCGGGTGGCTCCTACGAGCAGTACTTC.

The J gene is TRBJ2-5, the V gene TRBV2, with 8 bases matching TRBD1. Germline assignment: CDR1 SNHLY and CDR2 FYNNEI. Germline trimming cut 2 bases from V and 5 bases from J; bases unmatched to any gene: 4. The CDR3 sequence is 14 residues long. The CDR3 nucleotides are TGTGCCAGCAGTGAATGGACAGGGCGGGAGACCCAGTACTTC. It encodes CASSEWTGRETQYF. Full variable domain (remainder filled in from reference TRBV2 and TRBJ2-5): EPEVTQTPSHQVTQMGQEVILRCVPISNHLYFYWYRQILGQKVEFLVSFYNNEISEKSEIFDDQFSVERPDGSNFTLKIRSTKLEDSAMYFCASSEWTGRETQYFGPGTRLLVL.

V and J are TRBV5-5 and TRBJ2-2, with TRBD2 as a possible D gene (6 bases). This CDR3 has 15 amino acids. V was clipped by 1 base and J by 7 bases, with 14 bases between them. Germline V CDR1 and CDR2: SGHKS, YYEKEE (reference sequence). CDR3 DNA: TGTGCCAGCAGCTTGTGGACTACCCTAAGCGGGGAGCTGTTTTTT. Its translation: CASSLWTTLSGELFF.

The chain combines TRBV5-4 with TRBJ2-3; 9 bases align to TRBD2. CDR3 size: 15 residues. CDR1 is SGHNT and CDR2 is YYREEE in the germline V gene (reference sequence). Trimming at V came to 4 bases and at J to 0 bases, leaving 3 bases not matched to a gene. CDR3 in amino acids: CASSRLADSTDTQYF. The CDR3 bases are TGTGCCAGCAGCAGACTAGCGGATAGCACAGATACGCAGTATTTT.

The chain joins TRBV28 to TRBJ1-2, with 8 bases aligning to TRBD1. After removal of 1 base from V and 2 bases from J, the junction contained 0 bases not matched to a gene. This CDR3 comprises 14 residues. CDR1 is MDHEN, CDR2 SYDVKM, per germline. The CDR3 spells CASSLSGGNYGYTF. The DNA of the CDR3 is TGTGCCAGCAGTTTATCAGGGGGCAACTATGGCTACACCTTC.

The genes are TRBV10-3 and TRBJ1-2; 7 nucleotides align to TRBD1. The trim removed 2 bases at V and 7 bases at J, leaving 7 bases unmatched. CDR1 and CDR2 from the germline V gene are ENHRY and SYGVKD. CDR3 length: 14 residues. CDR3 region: CAISEADRVSGYTF. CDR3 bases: TGTGCCATCAGTGAGGCCGACAGGGTTAGTGGCTACACCTTC.

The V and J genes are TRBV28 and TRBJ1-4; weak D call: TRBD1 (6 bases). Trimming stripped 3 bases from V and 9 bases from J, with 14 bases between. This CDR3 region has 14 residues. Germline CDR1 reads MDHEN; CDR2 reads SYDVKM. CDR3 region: CASSFDRRAQKLFF. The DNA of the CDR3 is TGTGCCAGCAGTTTCGACAGGCGCGCACAAAAACTGTTTTTT.

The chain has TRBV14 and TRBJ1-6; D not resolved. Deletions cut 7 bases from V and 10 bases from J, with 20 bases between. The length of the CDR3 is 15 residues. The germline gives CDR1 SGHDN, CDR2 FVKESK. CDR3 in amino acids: CASTRRLAGRSPLHF. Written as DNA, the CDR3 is TGTGCCAGCACCCGGAGATTGGCGGGCCGGTCACCCCTCCACTTT. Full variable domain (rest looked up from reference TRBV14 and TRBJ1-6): EAGVTQFPSHSVIEKGQTVTLRCDPISGHDNLYWYRRVMGKEIKFLLHFVKESKQDESGMPNNRFLAERTGGTYSTLKVQPAELEDSGVYFCASTRRLAGRSPLHFGNGTRLTVT.

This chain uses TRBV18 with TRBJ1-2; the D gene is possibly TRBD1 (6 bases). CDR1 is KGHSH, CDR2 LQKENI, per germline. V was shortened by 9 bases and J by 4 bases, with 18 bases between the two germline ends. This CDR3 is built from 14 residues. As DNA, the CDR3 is TGTGCCAGTTCCCCTGACAGGCGGGTCTATGGCTACACCTTC. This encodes CASSPDRRVYGYTF.